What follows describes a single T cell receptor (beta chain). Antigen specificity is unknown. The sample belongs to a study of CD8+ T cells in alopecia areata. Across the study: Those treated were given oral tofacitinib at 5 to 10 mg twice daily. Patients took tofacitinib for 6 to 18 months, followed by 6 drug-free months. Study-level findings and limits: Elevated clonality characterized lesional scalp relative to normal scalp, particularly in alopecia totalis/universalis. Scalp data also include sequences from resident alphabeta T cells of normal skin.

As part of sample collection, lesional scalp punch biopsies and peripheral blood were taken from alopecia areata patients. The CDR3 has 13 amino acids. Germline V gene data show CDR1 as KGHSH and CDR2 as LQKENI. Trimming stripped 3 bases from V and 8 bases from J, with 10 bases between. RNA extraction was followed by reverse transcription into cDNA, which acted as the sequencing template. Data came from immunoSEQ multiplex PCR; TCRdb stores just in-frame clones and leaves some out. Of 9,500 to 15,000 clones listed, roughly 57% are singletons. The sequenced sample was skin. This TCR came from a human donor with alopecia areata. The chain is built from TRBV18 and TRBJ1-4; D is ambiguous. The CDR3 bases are TGTGCCAGCTCACCCGACCGAGGGGAAAAACTGTTTTTT. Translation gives CASSPDRGEKLFF.